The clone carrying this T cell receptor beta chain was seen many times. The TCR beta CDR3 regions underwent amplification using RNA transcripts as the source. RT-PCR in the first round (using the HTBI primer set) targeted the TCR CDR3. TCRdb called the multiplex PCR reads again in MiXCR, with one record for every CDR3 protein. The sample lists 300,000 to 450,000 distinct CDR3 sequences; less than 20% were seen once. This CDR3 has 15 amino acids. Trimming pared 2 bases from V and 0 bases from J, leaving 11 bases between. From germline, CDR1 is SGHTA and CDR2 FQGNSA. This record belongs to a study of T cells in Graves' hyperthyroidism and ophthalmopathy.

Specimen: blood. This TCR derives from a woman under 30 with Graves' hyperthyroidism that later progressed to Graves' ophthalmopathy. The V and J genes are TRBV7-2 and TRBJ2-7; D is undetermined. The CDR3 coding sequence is TGTGCCAGCAGCTTATGGGCCCAGGCCTCCTACGAGCAGTACTTC. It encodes CASSLWAQASYEQYF.